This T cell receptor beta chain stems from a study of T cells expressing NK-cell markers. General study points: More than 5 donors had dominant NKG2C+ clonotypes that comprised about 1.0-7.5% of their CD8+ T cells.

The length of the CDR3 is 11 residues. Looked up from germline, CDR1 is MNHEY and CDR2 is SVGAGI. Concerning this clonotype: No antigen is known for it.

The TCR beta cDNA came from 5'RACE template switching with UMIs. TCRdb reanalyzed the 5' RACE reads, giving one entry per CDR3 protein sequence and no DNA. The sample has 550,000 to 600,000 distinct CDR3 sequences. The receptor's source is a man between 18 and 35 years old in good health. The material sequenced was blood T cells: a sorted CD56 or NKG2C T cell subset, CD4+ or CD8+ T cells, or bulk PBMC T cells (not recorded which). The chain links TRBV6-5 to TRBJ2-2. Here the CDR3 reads CATTSTGELFF.